The clone carrying this T cell receptor (beta chain) was detected many times. Its antigen is still unknown. With 10-nucleotide random UMIs included, cDNA was synthesized by 5'RACE. TCRdb analysed the 5' RACE reads with MiXCR anew, one entry per CDR3 protein. Here the sample spans roughly 31,000 distinct CDR3 sequences, roughly 4.4% being singletons. The data derive from a study of neurological immune-mediated disorders. Study observations and caveats: HTLV-1-associated myelopathy had the most TCR clonal expansion, whereas multiple sclerosis had the least (lower than in healthy controls).

The germline V and J ends were trimmed by 3 bases and 5 bases, with 14 bases remaining between them. CDR1 is SGHRS, CDR2 YFSETQ, per germline. The CDR3 runs to 14 residues. Healthy controls were blood bank volunteers in Maryland, USA. Unsorted libraries used 2 million PBMCs kept at -80 degrees C. The sequence was obtained from a man between 18 and 29 years old in good health. The specimen was PBMCs. The rearrangement joins TRBV5-1 to TRBJ1-2; D not resolved. The CDR3 DNA sequence: TGCGCCAGCAGCTCGCTACAGACAACTTATGGCTACACCTTC. Translating gives CASSSLQTTYGYTF.